This T cell receptor (beta chain) emerged from a study of T-cell reconstitution after alpha-beta-depleted transplantation in children (dated by TCRdb to 2015 to 2016). With regard to the full study: T-cell immune reconstitution after TCRalphabeta/CD19-depleted allogeneic hematopoietic cell transplantation in children was quantitatively tracked in the study by means of TCR repertoire profiling.

Broad study findings and their caveats: In some patients, the high TCRbeta diversity seen at day 60 was put down to recipient T cells and intrathymic progenitors that had survived conditioning. About two months after transplant, the apparently early recovery of alphabetaT-cell counts reportedly depended on just several hundred clones that had expanded rapidly and came from non-depleted graft cells. Over subsequent months, a decline in hyperexpanded clone frequencies was noted, and after one year, T-cell counts and TCRbeta diversity were mostly ascribed to newly produced T cells.

This clonotype showed up just a few times. The antigen it recognizes is unknown. No quality values exist for individual bases; no much larger clone is one base distant. Per the publication, the treatment or condition label means: allogeneic hematopoietic cell transplantation with graft depleted of TCRalphabeta T cells and CD19 B cells. The transplant recipients were children given TCRalphabeta/CD19-depleted allogeneic hematopoietic cell grafts. Taken from cysteine to phenylalanine, the CDR3 has 16 residues. Only CDR3 DNA is held: 48 bases, read in frame from base 1. Per the germline V gene, SGHRS is the CDR1 and YFSETQ is the CDR2. V lost 1 base and J lost 4 bases; the stretch between them is 14 bases long. The library was generated by PCR. Sequencer: Illumina HiSeq 2500. TCR library preparation used molecular barcoding, with unique molecular identifiers applied to normalize quantification of the TCRbeta repertoire. The public reads were run again by TCRdb, first through fastp at Q25 and then through MiXCR, and only productive beta chains were kept. Entries are consolidated by CDR3 protein sequence, retaining the most common genes and DNA. Recorded for this sample are just under 250,000 distinct CDR3 sequences; about 25% of them occurred a single time. The ten largest make up approximately 2.5% of the sample.

In this chain, TRBV5-1 is recombined with TRBJ1-4, and perhaps TRBD1 as D gene, on 5 matching bases. This material consisted of PBMCs, taken before TCRalphabeta/CD19-depleted stem cell transplant. The clonotype comes from a girl aged 2 to 9 with Fanconi anemia, due to receive a stem cell transplant. This receptor carries the CDR3 CASSLSQGSVNEKLFF. The nucleotide sequence is TGCGCCAGCAGCTTGTCGCAGGGTTCGGTTAATGAAAAACTGTTTTTT.